These 27 T cell receptor beta chains share one sample of origin, sequenced in a study of regulatory T cells. Study-wide findings and caveats: In CD3G-deficient patients, conventional CD4+ T cells were enriched for hydrophobic CDR3 residues at positions 6 and 7.

Amplification used 52 TRBV primers and 13 TRBJ primers. Sequencing was performed with immunoSEQ multiplex PCR; in TCRdb, only in-frame clones are kept and a portion is missing. The sample records 20,000 to 25,000 clones, 88% being singletons. These receptors lack a known antigen. The sample comprised conventional CD4+ T cells sorted from blood. These receptors all stem from a child aged 10-17 years with CD3G deficiency.

The chain is built from TRBV28 and TRBJ2-7; D is unresolved. Trimming shortened V by 2 bases and J by 4 bases, and 9 bases separated the two germline ends. This CDR3 comprises 13 residues. Germline-derived CDR1 and CDR2 are MDHEN and SYDVKM. CDR3 in DNA: TGTGCCAGCAGTTTAGGGTTCCGGTACGAGCAGTACTTC. Translation gives CASSLGFRYEQYF. Based on the CDR3 plus reference TRBV28 and TRBJ2-7, the full variable domain is DVKVTQSSRYLVKRTGEKVFLECVQDMDHENMFWYRQDPGLGLRLIYFSYDVKMKEKGDIPEGYSVSREKKERFSLILESASTNQTSMYLCASSLGFRYEQYFGPGTRLTVT.

This clone has just a few counts. This chain joins TRBV28 and TRBJ2-5, with 8 bases identical to TRBD1. The CDR3 loop spans 18 amino acids. V lost 3 bases and J lost 2; bases outside the gene matches: 14. Looked up from germline, CDR1 is MDHEN and CDR2 is SYDVKM. The CDR3 coding sequence is TGTGCCAGCAGTTTGAGGACAGGGCCAAAGCGACAACAAGAGACCCAGTACTTC. Amino acids: CASSLRTGPKRQQETQYF.

This chain uses TRBV18 with TRBJ2-6; a weak D match, TRBD2 (5 bases). The CDR3 sequence is 17 residues long. CDR1 is KGHSH and CDR2 is LQKENI in the germline V gene. V lost 5 bases and J lost 0, with 14 bases in between. As DNA, the CDR3 is TGTGCCAGCTCAGCTAGGACTCTTAGCTCTGGGGCCAACGTCCTGACTTTC. This sequence encodes CASSARTLSSGANVLTF.

V and J are TRBV7-9 and TRBJ2-3; D is possibly TRBD2 (5 bases). Trimming took off 3 bases at V and 0 bases at J, with 10 bases between the two ends. CDR3 length equals 15 residues. Germline CDR1 and CDR2: SEHNR and FQNEAQ (reference sequence). CDR3 sequence (DNA): TGTGCCAGCAGCTTGGGGAGAACTAGCACAGATACGCAGTATTTT. Protein product: CASSLGRTSTDTQYF.

The chain uses TRBV6-1 and TRBJ2-1, with D maybe TRBD1 (5 bases). Trimming shortened V by 8 bases and J by 7 bases, and 6 bases separated the two germline ends. The CDR3 has 10 amino acids. Per germline, CDR1 MNHNS and CDR2 SASEGT. The CDR3 region has the DNA TGTGCCAGCCAGGGTAATGAGCAGTTCTTC. Translation: CASQGNEQFF.

In its sample, this clone was seen once. This chain links TRBV28 with TRBJ1-3; 7 bases map to TRBD1. Germline-derived CDR1 and CDR2 are MDHEN and SYDVKM. Losses at the gene ends were 8 bases for V and 3 bases for J; bases not matched to a gene: 7. The CDR3 consists of 14 residues. CDR3 coding DNA: TGTGCCAGCCGCAGGGGGGGCGGTGGAAACACCATATATTTT. Encoded protein: CASRRGGGGNTIYF.

The chain couples TRBV6-1 to TRBJ2-7; the match to TRBD2 covers 10 bases. Trimming at V came to 8 bases and at J to 5 bases, leaving 9 bases not matched to a gene. The CDR3 sequence is 14 residues long. Germline V gives CDR1 MNHNS, CDR2 SASEGT. CDR3 loop: CASRLAGASHEQYF. The DNA for the CDR3 is TGTGCCAGCCGCCTAGCGGGAGCTTCCCACGAGCAGTACTTC.

The J gene is TRBJ2-2, the V gene TRBV10-2; 10 bases line up with TRBD2. This CDR3 is built from 14 residues. Per germline, CDR1 WSHSY and CDR2 SAAADI. Unmatched junction bases numbered 5, after V lost 7 bases and J lost 6 bases. The CDR3 region is CASKTSGAPGELFF. The CDR3 bases are TGCGCCAGCAAAACTAGCGGGGCCCCCGGGGAGCTGTTTTTT.

The chain combines TRBV28 with TRBJ1-6; D remains unclear. Per germline, CDR1 MDHEN and CDR2 SYDVKM. CDR3 length equals 13 residues. V lost 5 bases and J 10 bases, leaving 12 bases between the germline ends. CDR3 loop: CASSTEVGSPLHF. The DNA for the CDR3 is TGTGCCAGCAGTACAGAGGTGGGATCACCCCTCCACTTT.

This chain connects TRBV18 to TRBJ2-3; D call uncertain. The CDR3 has 12 residues. Trimming cost V 2 bases and J 3 bases, with 3 bases left between them. CDR1 is KGHSH, CDR2 LQKENI, per germline. The CDR3 spells CASSPGTDTQYF. In DNA form, the CDR3 reads TGTGCCAGCTCACCAGGTACAGATACGCAGTATTTT.

The V and J genes are TRBV28 and TRBJ2-7; 16 bases match TRBD2. This CDR3 has 15 amino acids. Germline lookup yields CDR1 MDHEN and CDR2 SYDVKM. Trimming at V came to 5 bases and at J to 5 bases, leaving 3 bases not matched to a gene. The DNA for the CDR3 is TGTGCCAGCAGTGGGACTAGCGGGAGGGCCCACGAGCAGTACTTC. Residues: CASSGTSGRAHEQYF.

This clone turned up a few times. The V gene is TRBV19, the J gene TRBJ2-1, with TRBD1 matching 7 bases. CDR1 and CDR2 (germline): LNHDA, SQIVND (reference sequence). V gave up 5 bases and J gave up 7 bases; unmatched junction bases: 8. This CDR3 has 14 residues. The CDR3 coding sequence is TGTGCCAGTAGTGTAAATAGCAGGGGGAATGAGCAGTTCTTC. Residues: CASSVNSRGNEQFF.

The chain joins TRBV6-1 to TRBJ2-7; a possible D gene is TRBD2 (6 bases). Germline V lookup: CDR1 MNHNS, CDR2 SASEGT. V lost 8 bases, J lost 1 base, and 18 bases lay in between. This CDR3 has 15 amino acids. The CDR3 loop is CASSGTQSSSYEQYF. In DNA form, the CDR3 reads TGTGCCAGCTCAGGGACTCAATCATCTTCCTACGAGCAGTACTTC.

The rearrangement joins TRBV6-6 to TRBJ2-1; D is ambiguous. The CDR3 is 15 residues long. The germline V and J ends were trimmed by 3 bases and 5 bases, with 14 bases remaining between them. Germline V gene data show CDR1 as MNHNY and CDR2 as SVGAGI (reference sequence). CDR3 sequence (DNA): TGTGCCAGCAGTTATCCGGGCCCAAGGGACAATGAGCAGTTCTTC. This encodes CASSYPGPRDNEQFF.

The V call is TRBV28, the J call TRBJ1-5; 7 nucleotides align to TRBD1. The V gene end was trimmed by 6 bases and the J gene end by 2 bases; junction bases not matched to a gene: 16. Per germline, CDR1 MDHEN and CDR2 SYDVKM. The CDR3 totals 18 residues. CDR3 DNA: TGTGCCAGCAGCCAAGTGAGGGGGCGTATCTTCGGCAATCAGCCCCAGCATTTT. Encoded protein: CASSQVRGRIFGNQPQHF.

The CDR3 spells CASSVSPSTNTEAFF. Here the CDR3 DNA reads TGTGCCAGCAGTGTGTCCCCATCTACGAACACTGAAGCTTTCTTT. V is TRBV6-1 and J is TRBJ1-1; D is unclear. V was trimmed by 4 bases and J by 1 base, leaving 13 bases between them. This CDR3 contains 15 residues. Germline CDR1 is MNHNS and CDR2 is SASEGT.

The chain joins TRBV5-1 to TRBJ2-1, with 11 bases matching TRBD2. V dropped 4 bases and J dropped 9; count of bases not matched to a gene: 6. The CDR3 is 14 residues long. CDR1 is SGHRS, CDR2 YFSETQ, per germline. In DNA, the CDR3 is TGCGCCAGCAGCGTAACTAGCGGGAGCAGTGAGCAGTTCTTC. Translated, it gives CASSVTSGSSEQFF.

The rearrangement uses TRBV2 and TRBJ2-5; 10 nucleotides align to TRBD1. This CDR3 spans 13 amino acids. Germline V gives CDR1 SNHLY, CDR2 FYNNEI. V shed 8 bases and J 5 bases; nucleotides not matched to a gene: 5. The CDR3 protein is CASEDRGMETQYF. The CDR3 bases are TGTGCCAGCGAGGACAGGGGGATGGAGACCCAGTACTTC.

V gene TRBV28 combines with J gene TRBJ2-7; 11 bases match TRBD2. CDR1 is MDHEN and CDR2 is SYDVKM in the germline V gene. CDR3 length equals 17 residues. With 5 bases clipped from V and 4 bases from J, the junction kept 13 bases outside the gene matches. In DNA form, the CDR3 reads TGTGCCAGCAGTCCACGACATCGACTAGCGGGACCTTACGAGCAGTACTTC. This encodes CASSPRHRLAGPYEQYF.

In this sample, this clone turned up once. A read error may account for a junction end that differs from germline. The chain links TRBV7-9 to TRBJ2-3; tentative D call: TRBD1 (6 bases). The CDR3 is 14 amino acids. Germline V gene sequence: CDR1 SEHNR, CDR2 FQNEAQ (reference sequence). CDR3 in DNA: TGTACCAGCAGCTCCACAGGGAGCACAGATACGCAGTATTTT. Amino acid sequence: CTSSSTGSTDTQYF.

The gene calls are TRBV29-1 and TRBJ2-3; TRBD2 might be the D (6 bases). CDR3 length: 14 residues. CDR1 and CDR2 from the germline V gene are SQVTM and ANQGSEA. Trimming took off 6 bases at V and 2 bases at J, with 15 bases between the two ends. CDR3 residues: CSVRSAGITDTQYF. CDR3 bases: TGCAGCGTCAGGTCGGCGGGAATCACAGATACGCAGTATTTT.

This chain uses TRBV6-1 with TRBJ2-7; D not resolved. Between the trimmed V and J ends, which lost 3 bases and 6 bases, there was a span of 12 bases. Germline CDR1 reads MNHNS; CDR2 reads SASEGT. This CDR3 contains 13 residues. The CDR3 nucleotides are TGTGCCAGCAGTGAGCAGCAGGTTCTCGAGCAGTACTTC. This translates into CASSEQQVLEQYF.

In DNA, the CDR3 is TGTGCCAGCAGTGACCCTTACAGGGACGTCTACGAGCAGTACTTC. As protein: CASSDPYRDVYEQYF. The chain carries TRBV6-1 and TRBJ2-7; D possibly corresponds to TRBD1 (6 bases). The CDR3 runs to 15 residues. Germline assignment: CDR1 MNHNS and CDR2 SASEGT. Trimming took off 3 bases at V and 3 bases at J, with 15 bases between the two ends.

V usage is TRBV6-6 and J usage is TRBJ2-1, with 7 bases identical to TRBD1. The CDR3 contains 14 residues. The V segment lost 0 bases and the J segment 6 bases; nucleotides outside the gene matches: 2. Looked up from germline, CDR1 is MNHNY and CDR2 is SVGAGI (reference sequence). This CDR3 reads CASSYSAGGNEQFF. The DNA of the CDR3 is TGTGCCAGCAGTTACTCGGCAGGGGGCAATGAGCAGTTCTTC.

The gene calls are TRBV19 and TRBJ2-1; the match to TRBD2 covers 9 bases. With 4 bases clipped from V and 8 bases from J, the junction kept 3 bases outside the gene matches. Germline V CDR1 and CDR2: LNHDA, SQIVND (reference sequence). CDR3 length: 13 amino acids. DNA of the CDR3: TGTGCCAGTAGTAGGCTAGCGGGATATGAGCAGTTCTTC. It is translated as CASSRLAGYEQFF.

A single count supports this clone. The genes are TRBV6-1 and TRBJ2-3; D ambiguous. This CDR3 spans 16 amino acids. From germline, CDR1 is MNHNS and CDR2 SASEGT. V lost 2 bases to trimming and J lost 6 bases, with 18 bases between them. CDR3 sequence reads: CASSEMAAHGRDTQYF. Written as DNA, the CDR3 is TGTGCCAGCAGTGAAATGGCGGCTCATGGCCGGGATACGCAGTATTTT.

The chain joins TRBV11-2 to TRBJ2-2; D is perhaps TRBD1 (5 bases). Between the trimmed V and J ends, which lost 1 base and 6 bases, there was a span of 6 bases. The germline V gene encodes CDR1 SGHAT and CDR2 FQNNGV. The CDR3 contains 13 residues. CDR3 DNA: TGTGCCAGCAGCTTAGCCAGGGCCGGGGAGCTGTTTTTT. Its protein product is CASSLARAGELFF.